Shown below are 7 T cell receptor beta chains from a single sample sequenced in a study of shared clonotypes between healthy human individuals. The protocol was immunoSEQ multiplex PCR, while the TCRdb copy is restricted to in-frame clones and leaves out a portion. This table holds about 2,200,000 clones, more than 85% found once. CD45RO-negative, CCR7-selected cells formed the naive CD8 fraction, which excluded terminally differentiated effector memory CD45RA+ cells. Source material: naive CD8+ T cells from PBMCs. Every receptor here comes from a man between 18 and 35 years old in good health. Some clones in this sample may be carry-over from other donors' samples.

The chain combines TRBV5-1 with TRBJ2-3, with TRBD2 identical over 8 bases. J gave up 2 bases and V 4 bases, and 9 bases lay outside the gene matches. This CDR3 has 16 residues. From germline, CDR1 is SGHRS and CDR2 YFSETQ. CDR3 sequence: CASSDRRLALTDTQYF. As DNA, the CDR3 is TGCGCCAGCAGCGACCGGAGACTAGCGCTCACAGATACGCAGTATTTT.

The gene calls are TRBV27 and TRBJ2-7, with 9 bases lining up with TRBD1. Germline loops: CDR1 MNHEY, CDR2 SMNVEV (reference sequence). Unmatched junction bases numbered 11, after V lost 6 bases and J lost 2 bases. The CDR3 sequence is 16 residues long. The CDR3 nucleotides read TGTGCCAGCAGCCCGGTGGGACAGGGCCACCCCTACGAGCAGTACTTC. This encodes CASSPVGQGHPYEQYF.

J is TRBJ2-1 and V is TRBV2; TRBD2 agrees at 12 bases. Germline CDR1 is SNHLY and CDR2 is FYNNEI. The CDR3 covers 18 residues. J lost 2 bases, V lost 4 bases, and 9 bases had no gene match. Here the CDR3 DNA reads TGTGCCAGCAGTGGTGGACTAGCGGGACCCTCGGCCTACAATGAGCAGTTCTTC. It translates to CASSGGLAGPSAYNEQFF.

This clone is a singleton in its sample. This chain links TRBV4-1 with TRBJ2-7, with D possibly matching TRBD1 (6 bases). CDR3 length: 14 amino acids. Germline lookup yields CDR1 MGHRA and CDR2 YSYEKL. Trimming cost V 1 base and J 2 bases, with 9 bases left between them. In DNA form, the CDR3 reads TGCGCCAGCAGCCAAGGGACAGCACCCTACGAGCAGTACTTC. This gives the protein CASSQGTAPYEQYF.

Concerning this clone itself: The same CDR3 is also encoded by other DNA sequences in this sample. The V gene is TRBV28, the J gene TRBJ1-2, with D possibly matching TRBD1 (5 bases). V dropped 3 bases and J dropped 8 bases, with 7 bases sitting between them. CDR1 is MDHEN and CDR2 is SYDVKM in the germline V gene. The CDR3 runs to 11 residues. The CDR3: CASSLGGGYTF. The CDR3 DNA follows: TGTGCCAGCAGTTTGGGGGGAGGCTACACCTTC.

The chain couples TRBV7-8 to TRBJ2-7; TRBD1 matches 8 bases. V lost 3 bases, J lost 3 bases, and 7 bases stayed unmatched. The CDR3 length is 15 residues. Germline V gene sequence: CDR1 SGHVS, CDR2 FQNEAQ. In DNA form, the CDR3 reads TGTGCCAGCAGCTTCGGGGGTACAGGGGGCTACGAGCAGTACTTC. Residues: CASSFGGTGGYEQYF.

The CDR3: CASSQDRGSRWTYQPQHF. DNA for the CDR3: TGCGCCAGCAGCCAAGATCGAGGGAGCAGATGGACCTACCAGCCCCAGCATTTT. The rearrangement joins TRBV4-1 to TRBJ1-5; D is undetermined. Germline assignment: CDR1 MGHRA and CDR2 YSYEKL. With 0 bases removed from V and 7 bases from J, the gap between germline ends came to 22 bases. The CDR3 is made up of 18 amino acids.